The 16 T cell receptor beta chains given below trace back to one sample, sequenced in a study of regulatory and conventional T cells in RAG deficiency. The method was immunoSEQ multiplex PCR; TCRdb's version includes in-frame clones alone and lacks a portion of them. The sample includes around 30,000 clones, around 89% of them seen just once. These same records also appear under a second study, on regulatory T cells. That source notes: The PCR used 52 TRBV and 13 TRBJ primers.

The sample taken for sequencing was CD8+ T cells sorted from blood. All receptors come from a human donor in good health.

The chain joins TRBV28 to TRBJ1-1; tentatively, D is TRBD1 (6 bases). This CDR3 comprises 10 residues. V was cut by 6 bases and J by 12 bases, with 11 bases left in between. The germline CDR1 and CDR2 sequences are MDHEN and SYDVKM. CDR3 nucleotides: TGTGCCAGCAGCCGGACAGATCCTTTCTTT. This gives the protein CASSRTDPFF.

This clone was recorded a few times. The chain recombines TRBV7-3 with TRBJ2-7; TRBD2 aligns across 8 bases. This CDR3 has 13 residues. Germline V gene data show CDR1 as SGHTA and CDR2 as FQGTGA. The V segment lost 5 bases and the J segment 5 bases; nucleotides outside the gene matches: 5. The chain's CDR3 is CASSDSGNNEQYF. The CDR3 DNA is TGTGCCAGCAGCGATAGCGGGAATAACGAGCAGTACTTC.

The chain carries TRBV18 and TRBJ1-5; D ambiguous. The germline V gene has CDR1 KGHSH and CDR2 LQKENI. With 3 bases removed from V and 4 bases from J, the gap between germline ends came to 13 bases. The CDR3 runs 15 residues. This CDR3 reads CASSPGRQPNQPQHF. CDR3 DNA sequence: TGTGCCAGCTCACCGGGTAGGCAACCGAATCAGCCCCAGCATTTT.

The V gene is TRBV28, the J gene TRBJ2-5, with D maybe TRBD1 (7 bases). This CDR3 region has 16 residues. Germline V gene data show CDR1 as MDHEN and CDR2 as SYDVKM. Deletions cut 3 bases from V and 4 bases from J, with 18 bases between. The CDR3 DNA follows: TGTGCCAGCAGTTTGGTAGACAGGGCGGGGAGAGAGACCCAGTACTTC. Translation gives CASSLVDRAGRETQYF.

The gene calls are TRBV7-2 and TRBJ1-1; D gene uncertain. The ends were cut back, 11 bases at V and 1 base at J, with 14 bases in the middle. The CDR3 totals 13 residues. Germline V gene sequence: CDR1 SGHTA, CDR2 FQGNSA. The CDR3 region has the DNA TGTGCCCTCCGGAATTTGGGGAACACTGAAGCTTTCTTT. Translated, it gives CALRNLGNTEAFF.

The chain joins TRBV2 to TRBJ1-3, with 7 bases lining up with TRBD1. CDR1 and CDR2 from the germline V gene are SNHLY and FYNNEI. Trimming at V came to 6 bases and at J to 4 bases, leaving 6 bases not matched to a gene. The CDR3 contains 14 residues. Here the CDR3 DNA reads TGTGCCAGCAGCCAGAGGGACAGAGGAAACACCATATATTTT. This translates into CASSQRDRGNTIYF.

The gene calls are TRBV6-1 and TRBJ2-6; no clear D gene. Germline V gives CDR1 MNHNS, CDR2 SASEGT. This CDR3 has 18 residues. V lost 3 bases and J 5 bases, leaving 20 bases between the germline ends. The CDR3 bases are TGTGCCAGCAGTGAGCAAAGCTATGCACAAAGTCGGGCCAACGTCCTGACTTTC. It is translated as CASSEQSYAQSRANVLTF.

The gene calls are TRBV28 and TRBJ1-5; D is perhaps TRBD1 (5 bases). This CDR3 is built from 13 residues. The germline V gene has CDR1 MDHEN and CDR2 SYDVKM. V was trimmed by 3 bases and J by 5 bases, leaving 8 bases between them. The CDR3, as DNA: TGTGCCAGCAGTTTCCGGGGGTATCAGCCCCAGCATTTT. Translation gives CASSFRGYQPQHF.

This chain uses TRBV2 with TRBJ1-5, with unresolved D. Trimming took off 1 base at V and 4 bases at J, with 11 bases between the two ends. The germline V gene encodes CDR1 SNHLY and CDR2 FYNNEI. The CDR3 runs to 15 residues. The CDR3 region has the DNA TGTGCCAGCAGTGAAGACCCTAACCCGAATCAGCCCCAGCATTTT. Translated, it gives CASSEDPNPNQPQHF.

This clone was recorded a few times. V gene TRBV6-1 combines with J gene TRBJ2-7, with 9 bases identical to TRBD1. The V gene end was trimmed by 1 base and the J gene end by 2 bases; junction bases not matched to a gene: 3. The germline V gene has CDR1 MNHNS and CDR2 SASEGT. The CDR3 consists of 15 residues. CDR3 coding DNA: TGTGCCAGCAGTGAAGGGACAGGGGCCACCTACGAGCAGTACTTC. This translates into CASSEGTGATYEQYF.

This chain uses TRBV9 with TRBJ1-1; D uncertain. This CDR3 contains 14 residues. The germline V and J ends were trimmed by 2 bases and 1 base, with 9 bases remaining between them. Germline lookup yields CDR1 SGDLS and CDR2 YYNGEE. This CDR3 reads CASSVYGENTEAFF. CDR3 nucleotide sequence: TGTGCCAGCAGCGTTTATGGGGAGAACACTGAAGCTTTCTTT.

This clone showed up just once. The rearrangement uses TRBV9 and TRBJ1-6; perhaps TRBD1 as D (6 bases). The germline V and J ends were trimmed by 4 bases and 14 bases, with 16 bases remaining between them. CDR3 size: 13 residues. In germline, CDR1 is SGDLS, CDR2 YYNGEE. The CDR3 loop is CASSPAGGATLHF. CDR3 coding DNA: TGTGCCAGCAGCCCCGCCGGGGGGGCAACCCTCCACTTT.

This clone came up once. Germline and junction disagree at one end, which may indicate a read error. V is TRBV2 and J is TRBJ2-1; 10 nucleotides align to TRBD2. Germline loops: CDR1 SNHLY, CDR2 FYNNEI. This CDR3 region has 16 residues. The CDR3 DNA reads as TGTGCCAGCTCCCCAGGAGCGGGAGGGGCTTACAATGGGCAGTTCTTC. Encoded protein: CASSPGAGGAYNGQFF.

This clone occurred once. The chain recombines TRBV6-5 with TRBJ2-5, with 7 bases matching TRBD1. The CDR3 sequence is 13 residues long. The ends lost 2 bases at V and 3 bases at J; junction bases unmatched: 0. Germline CDR1 reads MNHEY; CDR2 reads SVGAGI. CDR3 nucleotides: TGTGCCAGCAGTTACGGGACAGAAGAGACCCAGTACTTC. Its protein product is CASSYGTEETQYF.

The gene calls are TRBV21-1 and TRBJ2-3. TRBV21-1 is a known pseudogene. This CDR3 has 16 amino acids. The CDR3 DNA sequence: TGTGCCAGCAGCTCCCGGACCAGCAAAATCACAGATACGCAGTATTTT. Translating it yields CASSSRTSKITDTQYF.

The chain employs TRBV9 and TRBJ2-7; D might be TRBD2 (6 bases). The CDR3 extends over 14 amino acids. The germline gives CDR1 SGDLS, CDR2 YYNGEE. Trimming pared 4 bases from V and 3 bases from J, leaving 14 bases between. The CDR3 coding sequence is TGTGCCAGCAGCCCCGGAGGGGCGGGCTACGAGCAGTACTTC. Its translation is CASSPGGAGYEQYF.